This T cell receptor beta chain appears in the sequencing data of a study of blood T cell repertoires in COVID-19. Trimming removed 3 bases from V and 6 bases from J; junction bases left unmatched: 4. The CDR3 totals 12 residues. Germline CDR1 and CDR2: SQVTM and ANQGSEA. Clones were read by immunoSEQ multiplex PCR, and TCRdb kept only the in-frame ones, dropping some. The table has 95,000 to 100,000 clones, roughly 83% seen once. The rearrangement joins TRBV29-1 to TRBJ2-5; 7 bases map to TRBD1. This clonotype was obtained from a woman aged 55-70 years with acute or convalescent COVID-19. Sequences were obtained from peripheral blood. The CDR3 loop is CSVEEQGKTQYF. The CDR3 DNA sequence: TGCAGCGTTGAGGAACAGGGGAAGACCCAGTACTTC.